A single TCR beta chain is shown here with its context. Its antigen is currently unknown. The sample is drawn from a study of T-cell memory formation after mild COVID-19. Turning to the study itself: Clusters of TCRs were largely donor specific.

General study points: There was a balanced CD4/CD8 profile in clones contracting day 15 to 85, and later expanders leaned CD4+. CD4+ contracting clones lay mainly in CM and EM, CD8+ ones in EMRA.

This CDR3 has 12 residues. Germline CDR1 MNHEY, CDR2 SVGEGT. Trimming removed 8 bases from V and 0 bases from J, with 7 bases in between. Each CDR3 protein is one row after TCRdb ran MiXCR on the 5' RACE reads. Among roughly 600,000 distinct CDR3 sequences listed, roughly 17% were seen once. The rearrangement links TRBV6-2 or TRBV6-3 to TRBJ1-1, with no clear D. The TCR was taken from an adult woman who had mild COVID-19 (a few samples of this study predate the infection). Cell type and time point are not known. Source material: PBMCs or a T cell subset sorted from them (not recorded which). CDR3 sequence: CASGKLNTEAFF. CDR3 coding DNA: TGTGCCAGCGGTAAGTTGAACACTGAAGCTTTCTTT.